What follows is one TCR beta chain and its context. What it binds is not known. This sample was included in a study of graft-versus-host responses after intestinal transplantation. On the study more broadly: Multivisceral, liver-intestinal, or isolated intestinal grafts were transplanted into recipients. Induction with anti-thymocyte globulin, then tacrolimus and steroids for roughly 3 years, was given to all recipients. Study-wide results and limits: Researchers found GvH clones in recipient marrow, and some showed up first in ileum or blood.

Germline CDR1 and CDR2: MNHEY and SVGAGI. Trimming cost V 6 bases and J 7 bases; bases outside gene matches: 7. This CDR3 has 13 residues. TCRdb keeps only in-frame clones here, not all; method: immunoSEQ multiplex PCR. Here the sample spans around 20,000 clones, around 80% being singletons. The gene calls are TRBV6-5 and TRBJ2-7; the match to TRBD1 covers 9 bases. The sequences come from PBMCs, collected 14 days after transplant. This TCR was recovered from a human patient who received an intestinal transplant, so some T cells may come from the graft donor. DNA for the CDR3: TGTGCCAGCAGGTTACAGGGGGCAGATGAGCAGTACTTC. It encodes CASRLQGADEQYF.